This TCR beta chain is from a study of blood T cell repertoires in COVID-19. The overall study: Some COVID-19 samples were acute and others convalescent; all came from the United States, Italy and Spain.

In the study's own analysis: For nucleated cells, counts were estimated from reference gene primer amplification. The table came from immunoSEQ multiplex PCR; TCRdb's copy has only in-frame clones and leaves some out. V, J and clone size are taken as reported in that table, and D and trimming were inferred from the DNA itself. Found here are about 280,000 clones, approximately 78% of them singletons; the top ten hold more than 4%. Participant ages covered roughly 18 to 89 years across 24 US areas. A PCR-confirmed or clinician-diagnosed COVID-19 case had contacted exposed participants within 2 weeks of entry. The V end was cut by 7 bases, the J end by 2 bases, with 5 bases between. The CDR3 totals 11 residues.

The sequence came from a middle-aged man who had been exposed to COVID-19. The chain uses TRBV12-3 or TRBV12-4 and TRBJ1-2; D ambiguous. Sample: PBMCs or T cells enriched from blood (not recorded which). CDR3 residues: CASTRNYGYTF. The DNA of the CDR3 is TGTGCCAGCACCCGGAACTATGGCTACACCTTC.